This T cell receptor beta chain derives from a study of T cells in Graves' hyperthyroidism and ophthalmopathy. This clonotype was detected only a few times. The investigators amplified TCR beta CDR3 regions from RNA transcripts. The HTBI primer set drove a first-round RT-PCR of the TCR CDR3. TCRdb passed the multiplex PCR reads through MiXCR, listing each CDR3 protein once. Altogether under 800,000 distinct CDR3 sequences are present, 14% being singletons, with the ten largest covering roughly a tenth. Deletions cut 3 bases from V and 4 bases from J, with 16 bases between. This CDR3 region has 15 residues. Per the germline V gene, CDR1 is GTSNPN and CDR2 is SVGIG (reference sequence). Thyroid ultrasound and orbital computed tomography, with clinical symptoms and serum thyroxine and TRAb, informed diagnoses.

Material: blood. The chain is built from TRBV30 and TRBJ2-4, with D tentatively TRBD1 (7 bases). The sequence was collected from a woman aged 18 to 35 with Graves' hyperthyroidism. The CDR3: CAWSPGGTAKNIQYF. CDR3 DNA: TGTGCCTGGAGCCCTGGAGGGACAGCGAAAAACATTCAGTACTTC.